This record looks at one TCR beta chain sequence and its context. Antigen: not known. This entry comes from a study of cytomegalovirus exposure and HLA in healthy donors. Background on the study: When 398 donors were genotyped, about 86% of them were found to fall in the Caucasian-associated ancestry cluster.

Study-wide points: Reports indicated that the classifier achieved high specificity and sensitivity in diagnosing cytomegalovirus status. For presence/absence analyses, sequencing depth was assumed to be roughly uniform across donors. Usually a TCR sequence was rare, but some public TCRs were found in many donors.

Researchers ran the PCR with 60 Vbeta and 13 Jbeta primers. Clones were read by immunoSEQ multiplex PCR, and TCRdb kept only the in-frame ones, dropping some. This sample's table has roughly 70,000 clones. CDR1 is SGHDN and CDR2 is FVKESK in the germline V gene. The CDR3 covers 15 residues. Between the trimmed V and J ends, which lost 5 bases and 0 bases, there was a span of 10 bases. What was sequenced was PBMCs. V and J are TRBV14 and TRBJ2-2, with D uncertain. The clonotype originates from a man aged 35-49 years in good health and CMV-seronegative. DNA of the CDR3: TGTGCCAGCAGCTCCCAACTCCCGAACACCGGGGAGCTGTTTTTT. This translates into CASSSQLPNTGELFF.